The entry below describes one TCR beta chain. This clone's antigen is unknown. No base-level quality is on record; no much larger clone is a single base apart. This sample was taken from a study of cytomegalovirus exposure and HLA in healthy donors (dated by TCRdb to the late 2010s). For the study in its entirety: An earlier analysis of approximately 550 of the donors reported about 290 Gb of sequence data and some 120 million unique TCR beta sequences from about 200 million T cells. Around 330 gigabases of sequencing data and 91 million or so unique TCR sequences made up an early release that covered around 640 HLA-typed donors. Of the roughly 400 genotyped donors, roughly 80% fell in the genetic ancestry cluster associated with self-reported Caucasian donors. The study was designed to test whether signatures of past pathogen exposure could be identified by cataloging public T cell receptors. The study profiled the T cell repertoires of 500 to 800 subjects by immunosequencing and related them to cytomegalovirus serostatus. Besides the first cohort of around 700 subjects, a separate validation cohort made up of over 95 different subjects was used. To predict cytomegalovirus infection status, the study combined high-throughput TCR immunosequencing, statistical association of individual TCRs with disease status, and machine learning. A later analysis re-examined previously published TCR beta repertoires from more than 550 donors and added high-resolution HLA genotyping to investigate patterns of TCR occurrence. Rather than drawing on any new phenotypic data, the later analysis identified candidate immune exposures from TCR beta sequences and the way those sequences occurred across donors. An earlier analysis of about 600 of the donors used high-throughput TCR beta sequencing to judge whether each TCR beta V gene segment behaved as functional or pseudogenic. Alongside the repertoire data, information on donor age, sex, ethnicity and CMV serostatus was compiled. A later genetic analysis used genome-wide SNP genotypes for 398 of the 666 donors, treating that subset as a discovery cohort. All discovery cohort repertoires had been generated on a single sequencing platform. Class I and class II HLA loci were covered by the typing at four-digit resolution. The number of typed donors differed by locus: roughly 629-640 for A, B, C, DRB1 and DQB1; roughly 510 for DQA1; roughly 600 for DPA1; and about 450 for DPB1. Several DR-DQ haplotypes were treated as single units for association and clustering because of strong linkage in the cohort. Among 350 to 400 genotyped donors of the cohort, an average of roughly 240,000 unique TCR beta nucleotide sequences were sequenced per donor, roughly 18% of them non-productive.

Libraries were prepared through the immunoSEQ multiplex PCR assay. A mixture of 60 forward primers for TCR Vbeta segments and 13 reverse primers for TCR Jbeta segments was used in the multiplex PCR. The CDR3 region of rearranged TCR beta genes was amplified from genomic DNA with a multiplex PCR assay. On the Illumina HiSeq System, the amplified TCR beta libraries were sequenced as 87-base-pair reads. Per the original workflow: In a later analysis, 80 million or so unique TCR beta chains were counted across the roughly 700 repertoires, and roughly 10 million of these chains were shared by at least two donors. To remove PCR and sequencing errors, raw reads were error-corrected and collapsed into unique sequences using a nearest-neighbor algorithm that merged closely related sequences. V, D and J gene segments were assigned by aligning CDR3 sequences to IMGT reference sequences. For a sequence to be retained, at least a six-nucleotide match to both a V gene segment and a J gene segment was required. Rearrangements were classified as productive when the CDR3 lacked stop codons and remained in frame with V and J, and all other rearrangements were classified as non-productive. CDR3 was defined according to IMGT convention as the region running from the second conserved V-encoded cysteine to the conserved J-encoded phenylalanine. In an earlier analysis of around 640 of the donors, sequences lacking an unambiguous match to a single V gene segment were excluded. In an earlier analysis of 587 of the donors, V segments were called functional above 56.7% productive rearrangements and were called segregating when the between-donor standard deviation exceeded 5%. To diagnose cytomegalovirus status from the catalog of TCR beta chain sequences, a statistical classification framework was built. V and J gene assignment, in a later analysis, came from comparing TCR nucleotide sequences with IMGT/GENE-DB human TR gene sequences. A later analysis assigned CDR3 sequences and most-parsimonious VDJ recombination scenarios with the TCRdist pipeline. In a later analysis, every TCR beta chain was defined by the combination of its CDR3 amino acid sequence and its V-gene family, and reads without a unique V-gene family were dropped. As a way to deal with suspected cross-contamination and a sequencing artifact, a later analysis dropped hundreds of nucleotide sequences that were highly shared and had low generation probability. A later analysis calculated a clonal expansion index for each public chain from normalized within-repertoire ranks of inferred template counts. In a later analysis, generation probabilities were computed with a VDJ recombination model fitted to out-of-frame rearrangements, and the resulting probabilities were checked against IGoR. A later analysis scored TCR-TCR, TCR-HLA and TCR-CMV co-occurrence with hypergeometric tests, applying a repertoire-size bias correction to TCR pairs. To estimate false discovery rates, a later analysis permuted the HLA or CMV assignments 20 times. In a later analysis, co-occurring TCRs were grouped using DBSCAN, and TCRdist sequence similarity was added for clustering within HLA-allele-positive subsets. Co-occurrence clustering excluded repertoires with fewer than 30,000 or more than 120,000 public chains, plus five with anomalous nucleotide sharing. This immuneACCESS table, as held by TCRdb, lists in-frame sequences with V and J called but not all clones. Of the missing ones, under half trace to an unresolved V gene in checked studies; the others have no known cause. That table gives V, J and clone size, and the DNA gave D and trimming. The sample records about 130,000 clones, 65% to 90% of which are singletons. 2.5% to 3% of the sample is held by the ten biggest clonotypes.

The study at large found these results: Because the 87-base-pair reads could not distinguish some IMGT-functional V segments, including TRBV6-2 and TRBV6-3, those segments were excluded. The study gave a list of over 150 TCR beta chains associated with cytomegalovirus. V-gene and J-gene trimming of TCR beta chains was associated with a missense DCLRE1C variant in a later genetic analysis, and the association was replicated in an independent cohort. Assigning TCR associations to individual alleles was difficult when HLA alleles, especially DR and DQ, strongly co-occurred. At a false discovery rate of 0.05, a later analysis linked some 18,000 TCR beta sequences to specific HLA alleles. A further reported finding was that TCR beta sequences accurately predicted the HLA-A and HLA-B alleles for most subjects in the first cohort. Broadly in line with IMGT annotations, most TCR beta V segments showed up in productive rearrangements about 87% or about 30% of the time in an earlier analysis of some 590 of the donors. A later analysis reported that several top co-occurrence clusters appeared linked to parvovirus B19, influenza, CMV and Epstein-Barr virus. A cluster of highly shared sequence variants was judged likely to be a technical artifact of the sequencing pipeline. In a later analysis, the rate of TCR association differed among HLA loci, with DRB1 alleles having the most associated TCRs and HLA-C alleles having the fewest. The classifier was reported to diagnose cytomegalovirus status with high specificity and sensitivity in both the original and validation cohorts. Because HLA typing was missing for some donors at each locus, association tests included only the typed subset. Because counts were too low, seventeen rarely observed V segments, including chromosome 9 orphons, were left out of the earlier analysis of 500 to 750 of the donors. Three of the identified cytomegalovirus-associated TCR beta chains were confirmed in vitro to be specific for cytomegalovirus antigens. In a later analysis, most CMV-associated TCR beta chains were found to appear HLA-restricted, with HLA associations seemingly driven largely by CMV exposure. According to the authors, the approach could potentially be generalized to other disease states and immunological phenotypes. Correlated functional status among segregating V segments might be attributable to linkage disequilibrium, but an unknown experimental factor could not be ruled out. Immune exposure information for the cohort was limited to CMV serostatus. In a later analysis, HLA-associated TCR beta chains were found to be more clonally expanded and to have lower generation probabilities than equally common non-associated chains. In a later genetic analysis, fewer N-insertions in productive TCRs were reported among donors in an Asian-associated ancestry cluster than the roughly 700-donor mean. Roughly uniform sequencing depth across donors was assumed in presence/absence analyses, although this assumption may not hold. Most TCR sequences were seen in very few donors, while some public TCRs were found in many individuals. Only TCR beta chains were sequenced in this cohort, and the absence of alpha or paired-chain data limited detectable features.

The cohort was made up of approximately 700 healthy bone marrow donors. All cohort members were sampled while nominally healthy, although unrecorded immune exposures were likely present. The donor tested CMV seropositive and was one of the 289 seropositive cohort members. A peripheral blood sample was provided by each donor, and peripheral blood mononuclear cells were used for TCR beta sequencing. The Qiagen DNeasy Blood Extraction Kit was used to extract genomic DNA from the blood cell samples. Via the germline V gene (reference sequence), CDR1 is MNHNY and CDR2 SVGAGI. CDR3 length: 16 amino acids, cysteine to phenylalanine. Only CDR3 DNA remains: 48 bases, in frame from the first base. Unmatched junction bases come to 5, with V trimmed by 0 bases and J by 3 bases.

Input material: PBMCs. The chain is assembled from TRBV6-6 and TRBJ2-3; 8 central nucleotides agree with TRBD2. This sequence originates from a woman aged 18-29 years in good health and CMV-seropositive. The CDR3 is CASSYSLAGRTDTQYF. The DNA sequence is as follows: TGTGCCAGCAGTTACTCCTTAGCGGGGCGGACAGATACGCAGTATTTT.